Listed below are T cell receptor beta chains from one sample, sequenced in a study of tumor-infiltrating lymphocytes in oesophageal squamous cell carcinoma. TCRdb analysed the PCR reads with MiXCR anew, one entry per CDR3 protein. Of around 6,200 distinct CDR3 sequences in the sample, 13% to 15% were seen once. The material sequenced was esophageal tumor tissue. The receptors stem from a male donor with esophageal squamous cell carcinoma. Both conserved end residues are part of each CDR3. The D gene is left open where the match is weak. Size is stated for part of the rows, as once, few or many counts, or as a class when the clone is expanded.

>TRBV7-7|TRBD1|medium-sized|TRBJ2-1
TGTGCTAGCAGCTCCGGGACAGGGTTGGGGAATGAGCAGTTCTTC
CASSSGTGLGNEQFF
>TRBV12-5|.|many|TRBJ2-5
TGTGCTAGTGGTTTGGTACGAGGTCAGGGCGACAATGAGCAGTACTTC
CASGLVRGQGDNEQYF
>TRBV6-4|.|medium-sized|TRBJ2-3
TGTGCCAGCAGTGAGGTTCCCGGGGGGCACACAGATACGCAGTATTTT
CASSEVPGGHTDTQYF
>TRBV6-1|TRBD2|medium-sized|TRBJ2-3
TGTGCCAGCAGGTTTAGCGGGGGGGCTCCAGATACGCAGTATTTT
CASRFSGGAPDTQYF
>TRBV6-1|TRBD1|few|TRBJ1-2
TGTGCCAGCAGTTTGGGGGACAGGGAAGGTGGCTACACCTTC
CASSLGDREGGYTF
>TRBV5-1|.|.|TRBJ2-7
TGCGCCAGCAGCTTGGGACGTCGATCCTACGAGCAGTACTTC
CASSLGRRSYEQYF
>TRBV5-8|.|many|TRBJ1-2
TGTGCCAGCAGCTACCCCGTGGGGGGGATCTACTATGGCTACACCTTC
CASSYPVGGIYYGYTF
>TRBV19|.|.|TRBJ2-3
TGTGCCAGTAGGCGGATAGGATCTAGCACAGATACGCAGTATTTT
CASRRIGSSTDTQYF
>TRBV5-5|.|many|TRBJ1-2
TGTGCCAGCAGCTTGGTGGTCCATGGCTACACCTTC
CASSLVVHGYTF
>TRBV18|.|few|TRBJ1-3
TGTGCCAGCTCACTGACAGGAGCGCCCGATGGAAACACCATATATTTT
CASSLTGAPDGNTIYF
>TRBV3-1|.|few|TRBJ2-2
TGTGCCAGCAGCCAAGGGCGCAGACACACCGGGGAGCTGTTTTTT
CASSQGRRHTGELFF
>TRBV19|TRBD2|many|TRBJ2-5
TGTGCCAGTAGTGACAGCGGGGGGCCAGAGACCCAGTACTTC
CASSDSGGPETQYF
>TRBV2|.|.|TRBJ1-1
TGTGCCAGCAGTGTTATTTTCAGTGGTCAATGGACTGAAGCTTTCTTT
CASSVIFSGQWTEAFF
>TRBV7-2|.|.|TRBJ2-5
TGTGCCAGCAGCTCCAGGACGAGGGGGAGGCAAGGGACCCAGTACTTC
CASSSRTRGRQGTQYF
>TRBV5-4|TRBD1|many|TRBJ2-1
TGTGCCAGCAGCTGGGGGCGACAGGGCACCGGTGAGCAGTTCTTC
CASSWGRQGTGEQFF
>TRBV7-3|.|many|TRBJ2-2
TGTGCCAGCAGTTCCGCTACGGGGATGGGCGCCGGGGAGCTGTTTTTT
CASSSATGMGAGELFF
>TRBV20-1|TRBD2|few|TRBJ2-1
TGCAGTGCTAGAGATGAGGCGGGGGGCTACAATGAGCAGTTCTTC
CSARDEAGGYNEQFF
>TRBV7-8|TRBD1|medium-sized|TRBJ1-2
TGTGCCAGCAGCCCCGACAGGGGGCTTGACTATGGCTACACCTTC
CASSPDRGLDYGYTF
>TRBV7-3|.|many|TRBJ2-6
.
CASSLKGALWLHLRF
>TRBV11-3|.|many|TRBJ1-2
TGTGCCAGCAGCCTCGACAGGACCTATGGCTACACCTTC
CASSLDRTYGYTF
>TRBV2|.|many|TRBJ2-1
TGTGCCAGCAGTGGGCAGGGTGAGCAGTTCTTC
CASSGQGEQFF
>TRBV5-4|TRBD1|many|TRBJ2-7
TGTGCCAGCAGCACCGACAGGGACCGCTACGAGCAGTACTTC
CASSTDRDRYEQYF
>TRBV6-1|.|medium-sized|TRBJ1-3
TGTGCCAGCAGTCCACGTCGTTTCTCTGGAAACACCATATATTTT
CASSPRRFSGNTIYF
>TRBV7-2|TRBD2|many|TRBJ2-3
TGTGCCAGCGGCGTGGCGGGGGCGCAGTATTTT
CASGVAGAQYF
>TRBV27|TRBD1|few|TRBJ1-1
TGTGCCAGCGGGGGGGGGGACAGGGTTTCTGTTGGAGCTTTCTTT
CASGGGDRVSVGAFF
>TRBV7-8|.|medium-sized|TRBJ2-5
TGTGCCAGCAGCTTTACGAGGGGGGCGGGGACGGTAGAGACCCAGTACTTC
CASSFTRGAGTVETQYF
>TRBV6-1|.|medium-sized|TRBJ1-4
TGTGCCAGCAGGGGCCCGAGGATCACTAATGAAAAACTGTTTTTT
CASRGPRITNEKLFF
>TRBV7-2|TRBD2|many|TRBJ2-2
TGTGCCAGCAGCGGCGGGGGGGCGGGCACCGGGGAGCTGTTTTTT
CASSGGGAGTGELFF
>TRBV11-2|.|many|TRBJ1-1
TGTGCCAGCAGCTATCAGGGCCCCTCTGAAGCTTTCTTT
CASSYQGPSEAFF
>TRBV7-8|.|large|TRBJ1-2
TGTGCCAGCAGCTTATTCCAGGGTCCGAGCTATGGCTACACCTTC
CASSLFQGPSYGYTF
>TRBV5-1|TRBD1|many|TRBJ1-2
TGCGCCAGCAGCTATACAGGGGAAGGCGGCTACACCTTC
CASSYTGEGGYTF
>TRBV19|.|many|TRBJ2-4
TGTGCCAGTAGTATTAACGGGGGAGCCCCTTCCAAAAACATTCAGTACTTC
CASSINGGAPSKNIQYF